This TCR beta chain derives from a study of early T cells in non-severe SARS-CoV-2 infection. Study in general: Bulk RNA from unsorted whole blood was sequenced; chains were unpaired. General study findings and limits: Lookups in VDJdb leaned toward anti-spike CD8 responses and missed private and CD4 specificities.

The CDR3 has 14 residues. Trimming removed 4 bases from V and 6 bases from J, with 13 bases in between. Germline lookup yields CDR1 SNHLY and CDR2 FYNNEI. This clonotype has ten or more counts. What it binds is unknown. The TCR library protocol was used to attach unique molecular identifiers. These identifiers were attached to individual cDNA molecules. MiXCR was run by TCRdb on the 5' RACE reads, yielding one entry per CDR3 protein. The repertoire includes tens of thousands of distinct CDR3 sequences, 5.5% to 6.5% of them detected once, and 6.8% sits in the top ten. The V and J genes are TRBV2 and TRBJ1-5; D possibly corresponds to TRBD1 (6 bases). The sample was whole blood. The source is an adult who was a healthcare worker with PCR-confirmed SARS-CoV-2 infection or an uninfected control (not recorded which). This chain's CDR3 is CASSVRQGSQPQHF. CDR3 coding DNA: TGTGCCAGCAGTGTTCGGCAGGGGAGTCAGCCCCAGCATTTT. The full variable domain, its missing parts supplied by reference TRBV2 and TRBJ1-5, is EPEVTQTPSHQVTQMGQEVILRCVPISNHLYFYWYRQILGQKVEFLVSFYNNEISEKSEIFDDQFSVERPDGSNFTLKIRSTKLEDSAMYFCASSVRQGSQPQHFGDGTRLSIL.